This record covers a single T cell receptor (beta chain). The data stem from a study of blood T cell repertoires in COVID-19. Study in general: The United States, Italy and Spain were the sources of the acute and convalescent COVID-19 samples. T cells, B-cell-depleted T cells, or PBMCs supplied cDNA or gDNA.

The ends were cut back, 1 base at V and 0 bases at J, with 10 bases in the middle. Germline assignment: CDR1 MDHEN and CDR2 SYDVKM. This CDR3 has 16 residues. Authors' analysis steps: Researchers report that nucleated cell counts were estimated from reference gene primer amplification. The method was immunoSEQ multiplex PCR; TCRdb's version includes in-frame clones alone and lacks a portion of them. That table is the source of V, J and clone size, and D and trimming were worked out from the DNA. Here the sample spans approximately 180,000 clones, 88% being singletons. The chain uses TRBV28 and TRBJ1-5; D perhaps matches TRBD1 (5 bases). The TCR sequence derives from a man aged 35 to 55 with active or convalescent COVID-19. Source material: peripheral blood. CDR3 in DNA: TGTGCCAGCAGTTTATCAGGGTTCTATAGCAATCAGCCCCAGCATTTT. It specifies CASSLSGFYSNQPQHF.